This TCR beta chain was sequenced in a study of blood T cell repertoires in COVID-19. Some clones are missing from TCRdb's copy, which holds only in-frame ones; the method was immunoSEQ multiplex PCR. The data show about 100,000 clones, roughly 80% seen once. The sequence came from a woman in her 70s with acute or convalescent COVID-19. The sample comprised peripheral blood.

CDR3: CASSPRSGQLGYTF. The CDR3 DNA is TGTGCCAGCAGTCCAAGATCCGGACAGCTTGGCTACACCTTC. The chain combines TRBV27 with TRBJ1-2; weak D call: TRBD1 (6 bases). Per germline, CDR1 MNHEY and CDR2 SMNVEV (reference sequence). The CDR3 loop spans 14 amino acids. Deletions cut 5 bases from V and 7 bases from J, with 17 bases between.